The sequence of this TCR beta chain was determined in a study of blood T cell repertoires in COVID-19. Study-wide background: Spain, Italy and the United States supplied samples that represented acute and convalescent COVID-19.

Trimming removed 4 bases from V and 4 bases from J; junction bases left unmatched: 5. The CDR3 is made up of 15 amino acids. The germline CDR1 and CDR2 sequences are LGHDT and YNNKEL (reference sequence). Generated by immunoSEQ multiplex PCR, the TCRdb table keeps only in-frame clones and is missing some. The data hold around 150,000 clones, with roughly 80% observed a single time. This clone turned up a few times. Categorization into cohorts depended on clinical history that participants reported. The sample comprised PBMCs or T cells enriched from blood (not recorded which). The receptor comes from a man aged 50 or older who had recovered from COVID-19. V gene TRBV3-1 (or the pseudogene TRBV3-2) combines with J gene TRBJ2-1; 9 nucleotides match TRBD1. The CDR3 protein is CASSPQGAGYNEQFF. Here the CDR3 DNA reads TGTGCCAGCAGCCCACAGGGGGCCGGGTACAATGAGCAGTTCTTC.